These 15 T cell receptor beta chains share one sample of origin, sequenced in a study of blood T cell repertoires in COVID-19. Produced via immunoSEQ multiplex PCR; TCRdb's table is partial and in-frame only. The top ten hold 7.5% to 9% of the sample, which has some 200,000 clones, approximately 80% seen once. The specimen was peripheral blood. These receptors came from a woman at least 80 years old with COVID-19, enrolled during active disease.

The CDR3 region is CASSLSPGKGYEQYF. DNA for the CDR3: TGTGCCAGCAGTTTATCACCAGGGAAGGGATACGAGCAGTACTTC. V is TRBV27 and J is TRBJ2-7; weak D call: TRBD1 (5 bases). The CDR3 spans 15 residues. The V and J ends lost 0 bases and 4 bases respectively, with 13 bases between them. Germline-derived CDR1 and CDR2 are MNHEY and SMNVEV (reference sequence).

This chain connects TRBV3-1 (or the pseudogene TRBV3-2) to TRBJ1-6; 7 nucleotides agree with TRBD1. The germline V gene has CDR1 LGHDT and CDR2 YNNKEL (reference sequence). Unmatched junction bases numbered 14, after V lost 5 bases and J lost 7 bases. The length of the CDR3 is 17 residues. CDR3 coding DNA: TGTGCCAGCAGCTCAGCCACTCTGACAGGGTCCAATTCACCCCTCCACTTT. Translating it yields CASSSATLTGSNSPLHF.

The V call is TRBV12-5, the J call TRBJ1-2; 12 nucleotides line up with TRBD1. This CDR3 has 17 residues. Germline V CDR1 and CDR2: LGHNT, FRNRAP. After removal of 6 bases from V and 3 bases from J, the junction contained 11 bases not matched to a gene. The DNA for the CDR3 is TGTGCTAGTGGCCCTACCGGGACAGGGGGCGCGGACTATGGCTACACCTTC. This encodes CASGPTGTGGADYGYTF.

Here the CDR3 DNA reads TGTGCCATCAGTGAAAGACTAGCGGGCACAGATACGCAGTATTTT. Translating it yields CAISERLAGTDTQYF. V usage is TRBV10-3 and J usage is TRBJ2-3, with 9 bases fitting TRBD2. Germline CDR1 reads ENHRY; CDR2 reads SYGVKD. The CDR3 extends over 15 amino acids. Trimming took 3 bases from V and 1 from J; bases not matched to a gene: 2.

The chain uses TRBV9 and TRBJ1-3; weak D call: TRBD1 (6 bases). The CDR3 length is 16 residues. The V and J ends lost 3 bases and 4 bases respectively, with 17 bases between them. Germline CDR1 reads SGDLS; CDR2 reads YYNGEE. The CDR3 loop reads CASSGWGQVAGNTIYF. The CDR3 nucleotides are TGTGCCAGCAGCGGCTGGGGACAAGTGGCGGGAAACACCATATATTTT.

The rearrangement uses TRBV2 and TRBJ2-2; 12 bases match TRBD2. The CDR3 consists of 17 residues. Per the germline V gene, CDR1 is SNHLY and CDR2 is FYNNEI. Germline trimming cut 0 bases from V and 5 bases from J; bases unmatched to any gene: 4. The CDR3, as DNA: TGTGCCAGCAGTGAAGCCAGGGGACTAGCGGGTACCGGGGAGCTGTTTTTT. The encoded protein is CASSEARGLAGTGELFF.

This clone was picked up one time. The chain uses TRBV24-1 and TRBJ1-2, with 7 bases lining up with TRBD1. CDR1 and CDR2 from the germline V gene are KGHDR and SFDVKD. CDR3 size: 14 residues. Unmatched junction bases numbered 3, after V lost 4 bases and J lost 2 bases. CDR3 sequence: CATSETGRNYGYTF. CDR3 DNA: TGTGCCACCAGTGAGACAGGGAGAAACTATGGCTACACCTTC.

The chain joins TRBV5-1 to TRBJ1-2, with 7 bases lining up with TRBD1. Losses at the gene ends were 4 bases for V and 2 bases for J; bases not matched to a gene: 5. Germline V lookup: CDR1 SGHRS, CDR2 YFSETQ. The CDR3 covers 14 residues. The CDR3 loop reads CASSTGVLNYGYTF. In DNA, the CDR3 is TGCGCCAGCAGCACAGGGGTCCTAAACTATGGCTACACCTTC.

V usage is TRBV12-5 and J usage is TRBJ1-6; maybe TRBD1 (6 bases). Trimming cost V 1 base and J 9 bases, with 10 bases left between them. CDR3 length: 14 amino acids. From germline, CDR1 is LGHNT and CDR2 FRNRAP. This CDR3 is CASGLGDRPSPLHF. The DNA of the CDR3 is TGTGCTAGTGGTTTGGGTGACAGGCCTTCACCCCTCCACTTT.

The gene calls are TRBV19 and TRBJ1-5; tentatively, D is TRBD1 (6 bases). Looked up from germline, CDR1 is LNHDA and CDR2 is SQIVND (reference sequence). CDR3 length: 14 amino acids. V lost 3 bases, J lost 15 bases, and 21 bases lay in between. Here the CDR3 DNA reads TGTGCCAGTAGTATTCACCGGACAGCTCCATTTCGGCATTTT. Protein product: CASSIHRTAPFRHF.

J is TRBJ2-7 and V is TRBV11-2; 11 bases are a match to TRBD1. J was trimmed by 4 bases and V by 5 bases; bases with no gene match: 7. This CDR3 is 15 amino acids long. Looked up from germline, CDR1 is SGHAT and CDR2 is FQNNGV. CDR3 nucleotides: TGTGCCAGCAGCACCTCAGGACAGGGGGCGTACGAGCAGTACTTC. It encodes CASSTSGQGAYEQYF.

CDR3 sequence (DNA): TGTGCCAGCAGTTTAGGAGGGCTAGAGACCCAGTACTTC. This encodes CASSLGGLETQYF. The genes are TRBV28 and TRBJ2-5, with a weak D call TRBD2 (6 bases). Germline loops: CDR1 MDHEN, CDR2 SYDVKM. The CDR3 spans 13 residues. Trimming cost V 2 bases and J 4 bases, with 8 bases left between them.

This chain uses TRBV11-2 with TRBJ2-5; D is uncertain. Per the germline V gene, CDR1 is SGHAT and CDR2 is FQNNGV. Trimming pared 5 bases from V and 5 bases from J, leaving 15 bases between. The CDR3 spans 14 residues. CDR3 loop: CASSPVHAWETQYF. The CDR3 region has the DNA TGTGCCAGCAGCCCGGTCCACGCGTGGGAGACCCAGTACTTC.

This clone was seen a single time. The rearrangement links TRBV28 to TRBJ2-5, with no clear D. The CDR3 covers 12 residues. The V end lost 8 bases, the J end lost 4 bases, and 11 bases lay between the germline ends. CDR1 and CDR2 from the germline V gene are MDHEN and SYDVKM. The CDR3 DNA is TGTGCCAGCCATGACTCCCTAGAGACCCAGTACTTC. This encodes CASHDSLETQYF.

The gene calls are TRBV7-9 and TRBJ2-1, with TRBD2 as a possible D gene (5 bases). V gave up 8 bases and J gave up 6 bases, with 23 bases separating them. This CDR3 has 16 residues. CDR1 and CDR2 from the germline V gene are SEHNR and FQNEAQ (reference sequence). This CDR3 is CASSPRGSPGFNEQFF. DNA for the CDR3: TGTGCCAGCTCCCCACGGGGTAGTCCCGGTTTCAATGAGCAGTTCTTC.